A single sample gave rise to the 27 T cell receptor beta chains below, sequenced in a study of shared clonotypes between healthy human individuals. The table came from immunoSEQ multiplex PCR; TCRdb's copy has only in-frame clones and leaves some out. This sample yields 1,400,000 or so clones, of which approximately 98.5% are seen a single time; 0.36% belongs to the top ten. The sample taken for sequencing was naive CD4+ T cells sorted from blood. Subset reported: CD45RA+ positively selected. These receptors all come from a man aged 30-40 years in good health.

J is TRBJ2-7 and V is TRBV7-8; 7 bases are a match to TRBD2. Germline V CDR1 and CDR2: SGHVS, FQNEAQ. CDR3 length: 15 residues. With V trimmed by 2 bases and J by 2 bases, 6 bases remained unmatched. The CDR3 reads CASSLRREDTYEQYF. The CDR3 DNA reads TGTGCCAGCAGCTTACGACGGGAGGACACCTACGAGCAGTACTTC.

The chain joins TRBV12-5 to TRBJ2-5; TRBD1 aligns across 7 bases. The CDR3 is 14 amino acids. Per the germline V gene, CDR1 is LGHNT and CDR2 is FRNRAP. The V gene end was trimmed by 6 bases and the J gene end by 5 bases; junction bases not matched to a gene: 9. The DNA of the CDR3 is TGTGCTAGTGGCTCCGGGACAGCGCTGGAGACCCAGTACTTC. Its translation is CASGSGTALETQYF.

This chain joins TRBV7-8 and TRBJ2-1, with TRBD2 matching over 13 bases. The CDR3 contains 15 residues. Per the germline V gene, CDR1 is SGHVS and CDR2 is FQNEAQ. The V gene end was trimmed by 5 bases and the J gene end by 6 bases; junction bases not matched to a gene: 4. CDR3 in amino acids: CASSLRLAGGNEQFF. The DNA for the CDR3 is TGTGCCAGCAGCCTCCGACTAGCGGGAGGCAATGAGCAGTTCTTC.

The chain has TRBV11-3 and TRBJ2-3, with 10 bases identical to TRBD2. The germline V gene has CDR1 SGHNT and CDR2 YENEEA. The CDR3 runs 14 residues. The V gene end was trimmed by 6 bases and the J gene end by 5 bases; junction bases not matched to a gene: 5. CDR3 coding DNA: TGTGCCAGCAGTCCACTAGCGGGAAGAGATACGCAGTATTTT. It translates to CASSPLAGRDTQYF.

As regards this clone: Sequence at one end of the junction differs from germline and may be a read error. The CDR3 spells CASSSDLQEF. CDR3 sequence (DNA): TGTGCCAGTAGTTCCGACTTACAGGAATTT. This chain joins TRBV19 and TRBJ1-1; D may be TRBD1 (5 bases). Germline values: CDR1 LNHDA, CDR2 SQIVND (reference sequence). The CDR3 sequence is 10 residues long.

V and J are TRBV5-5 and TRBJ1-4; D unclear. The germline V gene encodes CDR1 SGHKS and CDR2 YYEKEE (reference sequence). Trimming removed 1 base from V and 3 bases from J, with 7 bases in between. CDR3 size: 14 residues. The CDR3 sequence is CASSLYTSNEKLFF. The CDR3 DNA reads TGTGCCAGCAGCTTGTACACCTCTAATGAAAAACTGTTTTTT.

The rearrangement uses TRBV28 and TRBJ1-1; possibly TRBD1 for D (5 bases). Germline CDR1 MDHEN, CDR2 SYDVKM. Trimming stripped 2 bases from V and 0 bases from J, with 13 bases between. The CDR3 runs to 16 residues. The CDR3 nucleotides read TGTGCCAGCAGTTTAGACCAGGGTTTCATGAACACTGAAGCTTTCTTT. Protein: CASSLDQGFMNTEAFF.

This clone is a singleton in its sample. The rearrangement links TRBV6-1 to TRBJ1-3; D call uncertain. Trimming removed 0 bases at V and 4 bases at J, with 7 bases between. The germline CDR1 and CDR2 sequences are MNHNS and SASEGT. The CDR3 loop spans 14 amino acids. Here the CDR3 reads CASSEAGGGNTIYF. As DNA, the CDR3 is TGTGCCAGCAGTGAAGCAGGAGGGGGAAACACCATATATTTT.

The DNA of the CDR3 is TGTGCCAGCTCATTCGAGGGGACCTCCTACAATGAGCAGTTCTTC. Protein sequence: CASSFEGTSYNEQFF. This chain uses TRBV18 with TRBJ2-1; D may be TRBD1 or TRBD2 (5 bases each). The CDR3 is 15 amino acids. CDR1 is KGHSH, CDR2 LQKENI, per germline. Between the trimmed V and J ends, which lost 5 bases and 0 bases, there was a span of 11 bases.

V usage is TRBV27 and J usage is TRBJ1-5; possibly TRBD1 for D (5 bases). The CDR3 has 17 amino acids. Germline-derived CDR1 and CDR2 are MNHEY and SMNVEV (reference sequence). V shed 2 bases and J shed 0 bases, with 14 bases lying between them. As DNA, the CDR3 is TGTGCCAGCAGTTTAGGCCCTCAGGGACCTAGCAATCAGCCCCAGCATTTT. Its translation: CASSLGPQGPSNQPQHF.

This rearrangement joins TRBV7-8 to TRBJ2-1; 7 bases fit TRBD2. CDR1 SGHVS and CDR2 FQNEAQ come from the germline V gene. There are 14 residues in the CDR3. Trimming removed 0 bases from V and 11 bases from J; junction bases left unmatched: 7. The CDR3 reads CASSLAILGLKQFF. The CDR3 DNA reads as TGTGCCAGCAGCTTAGCGATCTTGGGACTAAAGCAGTTCTTC.

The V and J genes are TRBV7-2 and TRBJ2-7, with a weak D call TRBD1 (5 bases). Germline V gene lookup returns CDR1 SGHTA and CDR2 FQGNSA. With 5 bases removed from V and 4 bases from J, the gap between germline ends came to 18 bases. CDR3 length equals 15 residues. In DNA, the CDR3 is TGTGCCAGCAGCCACCAGTGGGGCTTCCTTTACGAGCAGTACTTC. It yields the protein CASSHQWGFLYEQYF.

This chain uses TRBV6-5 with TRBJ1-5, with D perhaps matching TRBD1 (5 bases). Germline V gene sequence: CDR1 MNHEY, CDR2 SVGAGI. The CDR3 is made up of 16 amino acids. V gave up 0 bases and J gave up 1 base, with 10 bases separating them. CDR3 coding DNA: TGTGCCAGCAGTTACTCGAGTCCAGGGAGCAATCAGCCCCAGCATTTT. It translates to CASSYSSPGSNQPQHF.

CDR3 loop: CASSPGTQLTEAFF. DNA for the CDR3: TGTGCCAGCAGCCCTGGGACCCAACTCACTGAAGCTTTCTTT. The chain is built from TRBV11-2 and TRBJ1-1; maybe TRBD1 (5 bases). The CDR3 totals 14 residues. Germline CDR1 and CDR2: SGHAT and FQNNGV. Trimming took off 5 bases at V and 4 bases at J, with 14 bases between the two ends.

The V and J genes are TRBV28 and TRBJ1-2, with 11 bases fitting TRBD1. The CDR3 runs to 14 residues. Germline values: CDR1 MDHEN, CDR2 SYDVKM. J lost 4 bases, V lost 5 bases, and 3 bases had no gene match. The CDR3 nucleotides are TGTGCCAGCAGTCCAGGGACAGGGGGCTATGGCTACACCTTC. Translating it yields CASSPGTGGYGYTF.

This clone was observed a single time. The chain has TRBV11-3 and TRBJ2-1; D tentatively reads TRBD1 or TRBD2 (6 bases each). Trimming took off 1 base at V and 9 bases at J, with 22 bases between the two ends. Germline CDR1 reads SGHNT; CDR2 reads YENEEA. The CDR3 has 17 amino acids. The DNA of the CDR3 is TGTGCCAGCAGCTTAGCCCAGGGGCTAGCGCAACTGAGTGAGCAGTTCTTC. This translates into CASSLAQGLAQLSEQFF.

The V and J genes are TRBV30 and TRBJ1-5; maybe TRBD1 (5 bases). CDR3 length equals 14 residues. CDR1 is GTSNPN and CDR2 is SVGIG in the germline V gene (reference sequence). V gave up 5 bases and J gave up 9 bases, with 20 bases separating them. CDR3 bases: TGTGCCTGGGCTCCGGGACTGGTCAATGGGCCCCAGCATTTT. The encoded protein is CAWAPGLVNGPQHF.

In DNA, the CDR3 is TGTGCCAGCAGCGTCAACAGGGGACCCATTGGAGTATACGAGCAGTACTTC. Translated, it gives CASSVNRGPIGVYEQYF. The chain links TRBV7-8 to TRBJ2-7; 7 nucleotides agree with TRBD1. This CDR3 is 17 amino acids long. Germline CDR1 and CDR2: SGHVS and FQNEAQ. The V and J ends lost 5 bases and 4 bases, in that order; junction bases with no gene match: 17. The variable domain in full, with the rest retrieved from reference TRBV7-8 and TRBJ2-7, is GAGVSQSPRYKVAKRGQDVALRCDPISGHVSLFWYQQALGQGPEFLTYFQNEAQLDKSGLPSDRFFAERPEGSVSTLKIQRTQQEDSAVYLCASSVNRGPIGVYEQYFGPGTRLTVT.

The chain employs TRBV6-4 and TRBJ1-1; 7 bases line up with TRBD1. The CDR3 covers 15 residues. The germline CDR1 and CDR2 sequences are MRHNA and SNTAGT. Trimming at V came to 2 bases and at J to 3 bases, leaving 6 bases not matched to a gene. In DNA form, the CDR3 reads TGTGCCAGCAGTGACCTGAGGGGGCCGGACACTGAAGCTTTCTTT. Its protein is CASSDLRGPDTEAFF.

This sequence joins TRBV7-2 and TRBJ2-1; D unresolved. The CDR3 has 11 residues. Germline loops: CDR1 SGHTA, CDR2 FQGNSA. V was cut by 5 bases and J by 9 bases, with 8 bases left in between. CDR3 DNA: TGTGCCAGCAGCCATCCAATTGAGCAGTTCTTC. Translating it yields CASSHPIEQFF.

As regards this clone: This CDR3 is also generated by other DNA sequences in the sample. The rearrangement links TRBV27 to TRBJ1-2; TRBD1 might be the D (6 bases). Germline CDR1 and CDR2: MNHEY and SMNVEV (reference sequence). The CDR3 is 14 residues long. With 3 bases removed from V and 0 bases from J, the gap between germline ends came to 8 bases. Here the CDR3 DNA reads TGTGCCAGCAGTTTTGACAGGACTAACTATGGCTACACCTTC. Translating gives CASSFDRTNYGYTF.

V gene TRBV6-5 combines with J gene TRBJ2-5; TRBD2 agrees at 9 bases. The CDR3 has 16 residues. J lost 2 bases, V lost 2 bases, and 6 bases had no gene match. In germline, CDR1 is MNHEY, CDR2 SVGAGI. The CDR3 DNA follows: TGTGCCAGCAGTTACGGGACTAGCCCCCTACAAGAGACCCAGTACTTC. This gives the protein CASSYGTSPLQETQYF.

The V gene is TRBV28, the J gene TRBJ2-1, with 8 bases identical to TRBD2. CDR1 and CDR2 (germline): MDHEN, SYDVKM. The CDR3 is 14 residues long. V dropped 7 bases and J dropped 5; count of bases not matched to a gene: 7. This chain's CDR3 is CASISGSAHNEQFF. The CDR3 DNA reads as TGTGCCAGCATCAGCGGGAGTGCACACAATGAGCAGTTCTTC.

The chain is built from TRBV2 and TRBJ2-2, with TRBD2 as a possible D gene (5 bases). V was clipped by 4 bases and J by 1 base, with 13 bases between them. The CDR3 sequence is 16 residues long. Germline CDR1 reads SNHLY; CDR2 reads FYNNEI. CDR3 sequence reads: CASSGTFAGNTGELFF. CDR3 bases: TGTGCCAGCAGTGGGACGTTTGCGGGGAACACCGGGGAGCTGTTTTTT.

CDR3 coding DNA: TGTGCCAGCAGCTTAGACAGACGAGGCACTGAAGCTTTCTTT. It yields the protein CASSLDRRGTEAFF. The V and J genes are TRBV7-9 and TRBJ1-1; D is uncertain. This CDR3 contains 14 residues. With 1 base removed from V and 4 bases from J, the gap between germline ends came to 10 bases. The germline V gene encodes CDR1 SEHNR and CDR2 FQNEAQ (reference sequence).

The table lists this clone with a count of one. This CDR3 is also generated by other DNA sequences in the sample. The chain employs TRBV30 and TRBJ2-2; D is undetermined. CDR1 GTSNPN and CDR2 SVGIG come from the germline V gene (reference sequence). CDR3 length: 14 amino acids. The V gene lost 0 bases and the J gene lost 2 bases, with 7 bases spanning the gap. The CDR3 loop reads CAWSVSLNTGELFF. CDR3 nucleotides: TGTGCCTGGAGTGTTTCCTTAAACACCGGGGAGCTGTTTTTT.

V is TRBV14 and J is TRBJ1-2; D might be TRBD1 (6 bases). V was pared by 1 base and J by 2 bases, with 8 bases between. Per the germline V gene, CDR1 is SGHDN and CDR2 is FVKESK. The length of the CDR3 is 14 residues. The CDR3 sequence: CASSQGQGNYGYTF. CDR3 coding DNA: TGTGCCAGCAGCCAAGGGCAGGGGAACTATGGCTACACCTTC.